The clone carrying this T cell receptor beta chain was observed once. Its specificity is unknown. The data were taken from a study of cytomegalovirus exposure and HLA in healthy donors. Study information: Early on, a data release was issued that held tens of millions of unique TCRs from HLA-typed donors.

Regarding the study as a whole: According to a later analysis, donors in an Asian-associated ancestry cluster reportedly had fewer N-insertions than the roughly 670-donor mean. Later analysis suggested links between common viral pathogens and several top significant clusters. The CMV antigen specificity of three CMV-associated chains was confirmed through in vitro analysis.

60 Vbeta and 13 Jbeta primers were used in PCR. TCRdb keeps only in-frame clones here, not all; method: immunoSEQ multiplex PCR. The table includes about 130,000 clones, 75% to 85% detected once. Looked up from germline, CDR1 is SEHNR and CDR2 is FQNEAQ (reference sequence). V was cut by 1 base and J by 4 bases, with 13 bases left in between. CDR3 length: 15 amino acids. The sample consisted of PBMCs. The receptor's source is a man aged 35 to 55 in good health and CMV-seronegative. V and J are TRBV7-9 and TRBJ1-1; D not resolved. The CDR3: CASSLEGGWSTEAFF. In DNA form, the CDR3 reads TGTGCCAGCAGCTTAGAAGGAGGGTGGAGCACTGAAGCTTTCTTT.